At least ten counts were recorded for the clone carrying this TCR beta chain. As yet, its antigen is unknown. Sequencing ends 3 residues short of the CDR3 end; the germline J gene provides the rest. TCRdb's table, derived via immunoSEQ multiplex PCR, lists solely in-frame clones and lacks some. Sampling found 75,000 to 85,000 clones, none seen once. The CDR3 loop spans 13 amino acids. Trimming cost V 3 bases and J 3 bases, with 9 bases left between them. Germline V gene sequence: CDR1 MNHNS, CDR2 SASEGT. The data originate from a study of T cell clonality in common variable immunodeficiency. Each donor provided about 5 to 8 ml of heparinized whole blood. Study-level results: Compared with healthy controls, CVID subjects showed increased TCRbeta clonality, mostly in about a third. Links between repertoire features and CVID complications were heterogeneity-limited.

The chain employs TRBV6-1 and TRBJ2-7, with D possibly TRBD1 on 5 matching bases. This sequence originates from a person aged 18 to 70 in good health. Sequenced: peripheral blood mononuclear cells. The part of the CDR3 DNA that was read is TGTGCCAGCAGTGACAGGGTCCACTACGAG. Protein product: CASSDRVHYE. The whole CDR3 reads CASSDRVHYEQYF.